This T cell receptor (beta chain) emerged from a study of blood T cell repertoires in COVID-19. Study in general: Both acute and convalescent COVID-19 samples were obtained from the United States, Italy and Spain.

Per the authors' pipeline: The authors estimated nucleated cell counts from reference gene primer amplification. Profiled with immunoSEQ multiplex PCR; TCRdb holds only in-frame clones, not every one. From that table come the V and J calls and clone size; the DNA was used to work out D and trimming. Here the sample spans some 100,000 clones, around 81% being singletons. This clone was counted once. Trimming removed 3 bases from V and 5 bases from J; junction bases left unmatched: 4. CDR1 and CDR2 (germline): LNHDA, SQIVND (reference sequence). CDR3 length: 14 amino acids. The sequencing sample was made of peripheral blood. The receptor was derived from a man in his fifties with active or convalescent COVID-19. J is TRBJ2-7 and V is TRBV19; 10 nucleotides align to TRBD2. The CDR3 reads CASSMASGSDEQYF. CDR3 nucleotides: TGTGCCAGTAGTATGGCTAGCGGGAGCGACGAGCAGTACTTC.